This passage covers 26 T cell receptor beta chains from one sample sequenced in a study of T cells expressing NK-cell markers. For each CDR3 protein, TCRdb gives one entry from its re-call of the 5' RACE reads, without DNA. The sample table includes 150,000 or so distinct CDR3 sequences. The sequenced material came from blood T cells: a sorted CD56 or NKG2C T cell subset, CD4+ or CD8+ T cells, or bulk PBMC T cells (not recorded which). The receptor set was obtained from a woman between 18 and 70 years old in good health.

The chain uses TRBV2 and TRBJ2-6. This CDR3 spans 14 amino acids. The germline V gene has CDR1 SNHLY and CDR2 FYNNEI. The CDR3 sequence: CASSEVSGANVLTF.

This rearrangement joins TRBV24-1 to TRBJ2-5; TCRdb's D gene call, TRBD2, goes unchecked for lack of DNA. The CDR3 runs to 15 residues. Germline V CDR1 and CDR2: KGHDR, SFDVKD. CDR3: CATSDSASPWETQYF.

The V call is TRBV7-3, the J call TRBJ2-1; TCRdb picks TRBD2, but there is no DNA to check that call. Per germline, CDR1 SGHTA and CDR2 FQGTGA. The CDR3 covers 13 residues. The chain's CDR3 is CASSASSGNEQFF.

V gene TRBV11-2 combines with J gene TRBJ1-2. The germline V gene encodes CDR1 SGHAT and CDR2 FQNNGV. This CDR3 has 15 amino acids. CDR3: CASSLSSSKNYGYTF. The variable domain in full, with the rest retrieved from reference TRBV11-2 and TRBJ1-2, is EAGVAQSPRYKIIEKRQSVAFWCNPISGHATLYWYQQILGQGPKLLIQFQNNGVVDDSQLPKDRFSAERLKGVDSTLKIQPAKLEDSAVYLCASSLSSSKNYGYTFGSGTRLTVV.

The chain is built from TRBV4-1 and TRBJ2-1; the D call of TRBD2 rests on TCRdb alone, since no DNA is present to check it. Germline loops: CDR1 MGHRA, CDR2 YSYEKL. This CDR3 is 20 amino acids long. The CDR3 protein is CASSQDSASGGVRSRGGQFF.

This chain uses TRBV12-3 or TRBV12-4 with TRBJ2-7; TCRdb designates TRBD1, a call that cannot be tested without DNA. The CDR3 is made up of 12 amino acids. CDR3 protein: CASRNPGNEQYF.

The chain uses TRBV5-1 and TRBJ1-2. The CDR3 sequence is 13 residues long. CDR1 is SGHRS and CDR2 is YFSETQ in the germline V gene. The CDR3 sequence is CASSMGSNYGYTF. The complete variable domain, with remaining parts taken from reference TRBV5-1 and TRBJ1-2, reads KAGVTQTPRYLIKTRGQQVTLSCSPISGHRSVSWYQQTPGQGLQFLFEYFSETQRNKGNFPGRFSGRQFSNSRSEMNVSTLELGDSALYLCASSMGSNYGYTFGSGTRLTVV.

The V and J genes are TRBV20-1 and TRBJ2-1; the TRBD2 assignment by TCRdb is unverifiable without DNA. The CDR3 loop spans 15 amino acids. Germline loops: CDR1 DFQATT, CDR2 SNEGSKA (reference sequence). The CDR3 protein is CSARPLAGVRNEQFF.

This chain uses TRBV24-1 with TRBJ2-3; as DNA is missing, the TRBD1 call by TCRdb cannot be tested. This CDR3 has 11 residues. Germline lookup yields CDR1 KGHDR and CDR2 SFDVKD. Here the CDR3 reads CATSDLDRQYF.

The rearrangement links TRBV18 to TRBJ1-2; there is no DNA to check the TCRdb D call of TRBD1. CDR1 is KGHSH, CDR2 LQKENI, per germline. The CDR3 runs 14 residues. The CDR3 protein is CASSAGQTTYGYTF.

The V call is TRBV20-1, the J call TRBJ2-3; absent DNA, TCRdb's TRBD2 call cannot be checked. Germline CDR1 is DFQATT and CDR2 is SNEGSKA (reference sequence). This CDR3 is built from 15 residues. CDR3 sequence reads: CSARGLSGGADTQYF.

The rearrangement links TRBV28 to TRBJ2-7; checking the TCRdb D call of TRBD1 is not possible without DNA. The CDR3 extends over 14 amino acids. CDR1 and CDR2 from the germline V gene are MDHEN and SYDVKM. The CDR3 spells CASSSRETNYEQYF.

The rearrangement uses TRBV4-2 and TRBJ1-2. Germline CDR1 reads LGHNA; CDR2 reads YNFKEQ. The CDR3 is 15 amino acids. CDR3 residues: CASSQDNGLVNGYTF.

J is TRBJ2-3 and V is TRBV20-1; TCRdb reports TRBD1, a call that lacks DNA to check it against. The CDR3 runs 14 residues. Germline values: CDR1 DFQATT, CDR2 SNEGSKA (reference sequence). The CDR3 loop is CSARPPPGVGTQYF.

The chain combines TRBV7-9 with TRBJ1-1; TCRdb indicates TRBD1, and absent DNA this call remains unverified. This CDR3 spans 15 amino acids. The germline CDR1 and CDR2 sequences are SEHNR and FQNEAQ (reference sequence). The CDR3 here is CASSLAGDLNTEAFF.

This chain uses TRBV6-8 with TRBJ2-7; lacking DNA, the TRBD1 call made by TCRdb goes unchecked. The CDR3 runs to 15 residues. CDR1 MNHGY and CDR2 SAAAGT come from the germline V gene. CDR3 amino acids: CASRPDRPHSYEQYF.

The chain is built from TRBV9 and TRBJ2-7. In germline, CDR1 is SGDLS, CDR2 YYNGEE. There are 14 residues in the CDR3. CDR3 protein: CASSVGGNSYEQYF.

CDR3: CASSLYVFSGKGNTIYF. This rearrangement joins TRBV28 to TRBJ1-3; TCRdb proposes TRBD1, but this gene call is untestable without DNA. Germline CDR1 reads MDHEN; CDR2 reads SYDVKM. The CDR3 runs to 17 residues.

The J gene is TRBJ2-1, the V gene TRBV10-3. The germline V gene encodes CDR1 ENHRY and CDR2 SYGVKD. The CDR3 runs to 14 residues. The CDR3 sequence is CAISGGGSYNEQFF.

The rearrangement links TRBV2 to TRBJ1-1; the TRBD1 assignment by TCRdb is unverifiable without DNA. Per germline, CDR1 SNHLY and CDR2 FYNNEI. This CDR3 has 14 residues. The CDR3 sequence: CASSETYRDTEAFF.

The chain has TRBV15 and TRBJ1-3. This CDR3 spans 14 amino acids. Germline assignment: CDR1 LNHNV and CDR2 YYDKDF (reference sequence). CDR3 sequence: CATSRDRGGNTIYF.

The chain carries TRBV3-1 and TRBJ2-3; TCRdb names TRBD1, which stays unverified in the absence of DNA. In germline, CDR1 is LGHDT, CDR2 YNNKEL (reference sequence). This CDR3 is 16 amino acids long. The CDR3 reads CASSQGLPGAGDTQYF.

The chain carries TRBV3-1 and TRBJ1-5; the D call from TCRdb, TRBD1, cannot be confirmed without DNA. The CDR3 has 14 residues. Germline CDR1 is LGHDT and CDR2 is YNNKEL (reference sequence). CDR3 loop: CASSPTVSNQPQHF.

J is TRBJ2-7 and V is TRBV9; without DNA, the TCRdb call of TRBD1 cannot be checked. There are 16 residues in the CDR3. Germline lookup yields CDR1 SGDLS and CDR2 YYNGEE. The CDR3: CASSVEPGLGPLEQYF.

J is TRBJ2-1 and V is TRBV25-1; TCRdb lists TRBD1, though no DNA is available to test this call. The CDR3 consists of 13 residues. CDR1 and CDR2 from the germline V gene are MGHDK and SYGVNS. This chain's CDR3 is CASTDRVTDEQFF.

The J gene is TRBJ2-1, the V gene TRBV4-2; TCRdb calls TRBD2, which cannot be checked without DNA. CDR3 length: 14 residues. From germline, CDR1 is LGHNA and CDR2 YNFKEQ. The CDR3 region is CASSQAGGDNEQFF.